This T cell receptor (beta chain) was sequenced for a study of T cells in Graves' hyperthyroidism and ophthalmopathy. Points from the study as a whole: In blood, most of the thyroid clonotypes expanded above 0.001 were also present.

The TCR beta CDR3 regions underwent amplification using RNA transcripts as the source. RT-PCR in the first round (using the HTBI primer set) targeted the TCR CDR3. TCRdb called the multiplex PCR reads again in MiXCR, with one record for every CDR3 protein. Among a few hundred thousand distinct CDR3 sequences listed, approximately 25% were seen once. In its sample, this clonotype was seen a few times. What it binds is not known. V shed 2 bases, J shed 1 base, and the junction held 2 bases outside the gene matches. Germline V gene data show CDR1 as MGHRA and CDR2 as YSYEKL. This CDR3 has 15 amino acids. The sequencing input was blood. This clonotype was obtained from a man aged 50-59 years with Graves' hyperthyroidism. This sequence joins TRBV4-1 and TRBJ2-4; TRBD2 aligns across 7 bases. This chain's CDR3 is CASSQSGTAKNIQYF. For the CDR3, the DNA is TGCGCCAGCAGCCAAAGCGGGACGGCCAAAAACATTCAGTACTTC.